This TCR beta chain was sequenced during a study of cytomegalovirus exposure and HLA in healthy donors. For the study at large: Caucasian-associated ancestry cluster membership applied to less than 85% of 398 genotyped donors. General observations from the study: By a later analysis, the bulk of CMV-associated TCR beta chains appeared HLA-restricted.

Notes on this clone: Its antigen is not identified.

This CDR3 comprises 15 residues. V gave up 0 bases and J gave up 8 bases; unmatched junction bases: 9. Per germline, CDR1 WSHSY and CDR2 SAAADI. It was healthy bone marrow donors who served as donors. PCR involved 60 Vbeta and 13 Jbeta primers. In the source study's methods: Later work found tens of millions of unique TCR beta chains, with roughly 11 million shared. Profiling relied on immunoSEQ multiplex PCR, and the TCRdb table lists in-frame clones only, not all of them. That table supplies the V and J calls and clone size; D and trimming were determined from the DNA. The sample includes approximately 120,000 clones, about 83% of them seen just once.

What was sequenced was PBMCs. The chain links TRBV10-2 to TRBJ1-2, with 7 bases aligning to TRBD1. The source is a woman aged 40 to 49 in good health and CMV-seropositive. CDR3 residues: CASSESVGQSRGYTF. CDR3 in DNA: TGCGCCAGCAGTGAGTCGGTGGGACAGTCGCGGGGCTACACCTTC.